This T cell receptor (beta chain) was identified during a study of blood T cell repertoires in COVID-19. V was shortened by 7 bases and J by 5 bases, with 15 bases between the two germline ends. The length of the CDR3 is 13 residues. CDR1 is SGHRS and CDR2 is YFSETQ in the germline V gene. The protocol was immunoSEQ multiplex PCR, while the TCRdb copy is restricted to in-frame clones and leaves out a portion. In the table there are 190,000 or so clones, 75% to 90% of which are singletons. Recovered status in Cohort 3 required two negative PCRs, clearance, or symptom resolution. The sequenced sample consisted of PBMCs or T cells enriched from blood (not recorded which). The receptor comes from a man aged 40-50 years who had recovered from COVID-19. The J gene is TRBJ1-2, the V gene TRBV5-1; perhaps TRBD1 as D (6 bases). CDR3 loop: CASAETGPYGYTF. The CDR3 DNA reads as TGCGCCAGCGCGGAGACAGGTCCATATGGCTACACCTTC.